This T cell receptor beta chain was sequenced for a study of cytomegalovirus exposure and HLA in healthy donors. The CDR3 has 16 residues. V was pared by 6 bases and J by 3 bases, with 13 bases of the junction left unmatched. CDR1 is SEHNR and CDR2 is FQNEAQ in the germline V gene (reference sequence). Clones were sequenced by immunoSEQ multiplex PCR, and TCRdb holds only the in-frame ones, with some missing. The data show a few hundred thousand clones, around 90% seen once. This chain uses TRBV7-9 with TRBJ2-7; 8 positions match TRBD1. Sequences were obtained from PBMCs. The TCR was taken from a woman between 18 and 29 years old in good health and CMV-seronegative. The CDR3 DNA is TGTGCCAGCAGATCTCCGGGACAGGACAACATCTACGAGCAGTACTTC. Translated, it gives CASRSPGQDNIYEQYF. The variable domain in full, with the rest retrieved from reference TRBV7-9 and TRBJ2-7, is DTGVSQNPRHKITKRGQNVTFRCDPISEHNRLYWYRQTLGQGPEFLTYFQNEAQLEKSRLLSDRFSAERPKGSFSTLEIQRTEQGDSAMYLCASRSPGQDNIYEQYFGPGTRLTVT.